These 10 T cell receptor beta chains came from one sample sequenced in a study of cytomegalovirus exposure and HLA in healthy donors. PCR amplification relied on 60 Vbeta primers (plus 13 Jbeta primers). Measured with immunoSEQ multiplex PCR; TCRdb has only the in-frame clones, and not every one. Counted here are 150,000 to 200,000 clones, 77% occurring once; the ten biggest clones make up 1.4% to 1.5%. The sequenced material came from PBMCs. Receptors were obtained from a woman aged 30 to 39 in good health and CMV-seropositive.

The CDR3 bases are TGTGCCAGCAGGCCCCGACTAGCGGGAGGGGCTGAGCAGTACTTC. Protein sequence: CASRPRLAGGAEQYF. This sequence joins TRBV2 and TRBJ2-7; 14 bases are shared with TRBD2. The CDR3 totals 15 residues. From germline, CDR1 is SNHLY and CDR2 FYNNEI. After removal of 6 bases from V and 7 bases from J, the junction contained 8 bases not matched to a gene.

The rearrangement uses TRBV6-5 and TRBJ2-7; 9 bases are shared with TRBD1. The J segment lost 4 bases and the V segment lost 0 bases, leaving 4 bases of the junction unmatched. Per germline, CDR1 MNHEY and CDR2 SVGAGI. This CDR3 is 15 amino acids long. The CDR3 region has the DNA TGTGCCAGCAGTTACTCCCCGGGACAGGGATACGAGCAGTACTTC. This encodes CASSYSPGQGYEQYF.

This clone was picked up a small number of times. The rearrangement links TRBV9 to TRBJ1-5; D possibly corresponds to TRBD1 (6 bases). CDR3 length: 14 amino acids. Germline values: CDR1 SGDLS, CDR2 YYNGEE. The V gene lost 3 bases and the J gene lost 7 bases, with 14 bases spanning the gap. The chain's CDR3 is CASSADSLLQPQHF. CDR3 coding DNA: TGTGCCAGCAGCGCGGACAGCCTACTACAGCCCCAGCATTTT.

This chain links TRBV29-1 with TRBJ2-7; 8 bases align to TRBD1. This CDR3 has 13 amino acids. V gave up 6 bases and J gave up 3 bases; unmatched junction bases: 7. Germline CDR1 reads SQVTM; CDR2 reads ANQGSEA. CDR3 amino acids: CSVDTGTGYEQYF. The CDR3 DNA follows: TGCAGCGTCGACACAGGGACAGGCTACGAGCAGTACTTC.

V gene TRBV2 combines with J gene TRBJ2-7; 9 bases line up with TRBD1. The CDR3 length is 15 residues. Losses at the gene ends were 8 bases for V and 1 base for J; bases not matched to a gene: 9. Germline values: CDR1 SNHLY, CDR2 FYNNEI. This CDR3 is CASLPGQGISYEQYF. CDR3 sequence (DNA): TGTGCCAGCCTACCGGGACAGGGCATTTCCTACGAGCAGTACTTC. Complete variable domain (other parts from reference TRBV2 and TRBJ2-7): EPEVTQTPSHQVTQMGQEVILRCVPISNHLYFYWYRQILGQKVEFLVSFYNNEISEKSEIFDDQFSVERPDGSNFTLKIRSTKLEDSAMYFCASLPGQGISYEQYFGPGTRLTVT.

The V gene is TRBV27, the J gene TRBJ1-1, with D possibly matching TRBD1 (6 bases). This CDR3 contains 12 residues. V lost 6 bases and J 1 base, leaving 6 bases between the germline ends. Germline CDR1 is MNHEY and CDR2 is SMNVEV (reference sequence). The chain's CDR3 is CASRTGNTEAFF. CDR3 DNA sequence: TGTGCCAGCAGGACAGGGAACACTGAAGCTTTCTTT.

This clone occurred once. The V call is TRBV7-6, the J call TRBJ2-5; 8 nucleotides align to TRBD1. V lost 6 bases, J lost 11 bases, and 8 bases stayed unmatched. There are 12 residues in the CDR3. Germline V lookup: CDR1 SGHVS, CDR2 FNYEAQ. The CDR3 sequence: CASRTGAGEQYF. The CDR3 nucleotides read TGTGCCAGCAGGACAGGGGCTGGGGAGCAGTACTTC.

V is TRBV6-5 and J is TRBJ2-7; weak D call: TRBD2 (5 bases). V dropped 2 bases and J dropped 9 bases, with 8 bases sitting between them. The CDR3 consists of 11 residues. Germline-derived CDR1 and CDR2 are MNHEY and SVGAGI. The CDR3 DNA reads TGTGCCAGCAGTTACGTGGGAGTGCAGTACTTC. Amino acids: CASSYVGVQYF.

V usage is TRBV7-8 and J usage is TRBJ2-3, with a possible D match to TRBD2 (5 bases). With 0 bases removed from V and 2 bases from J, the gap between germline ends came to 9 bases. This CDR3 has 15 amino acids. Germline V CDR1 and CDR2: SGHVS, FQNEAQ. CDR3 bases: TGTGCCAGCAGCTTAGCGCCGGGGTTCACAGATACGCAGTATTTT. Amino acid sequence: CASSLAPGFTDTQYF. The whole variable domain, remainder taken from reference TRBV7-8 and TRBJ2-3, is GAGVSQSPRYKVAKRGQDVALRCDPISGHVSLFWYQQALGQGPEFLTYFQNEAQLDKSGLPSDRFFAERPEGSVSTLKIQRTQQEDSAVYLCASSLAPGFTDTQYFGPGTRLTVL.

This chain links TRBV29-1 with TRBJ1-3; 7 bases agree with TRBD1. Trimming took 4 bases from V and 7 from J; bases not matched to a gene: 4. This CDR3 has 12 residues. The germline V gene encodes CDR1 SQVTM and CDR2 ANQGSEA. The CDR3 sequence: CSVAKGGNTIYF. The CDR3 bases are TGCAGCGTTGCAAAAGGGGGCAACACCATATATTTT.